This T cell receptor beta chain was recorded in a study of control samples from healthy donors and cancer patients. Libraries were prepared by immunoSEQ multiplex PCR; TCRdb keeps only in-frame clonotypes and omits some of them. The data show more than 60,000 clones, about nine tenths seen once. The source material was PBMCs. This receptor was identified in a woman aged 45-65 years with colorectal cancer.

The CDR3 here is CASSYSQEGSEAFF. CDR3 nucleotide sequence: TGTGCCAGCAGTTACTCGCAGGAAGGGAGTGAAGCTTTCTTT. The rearrangement uses TRBV6-5 and TRBJ1-1; D gene unclear. This CDR3 spans 14 amino acids. Looked up from germline, CDR1 is MNHEY and CDR2 is SVGAGI. The V and J ends lost 0 bases and 7 bases respectively, with 12 bases between them.